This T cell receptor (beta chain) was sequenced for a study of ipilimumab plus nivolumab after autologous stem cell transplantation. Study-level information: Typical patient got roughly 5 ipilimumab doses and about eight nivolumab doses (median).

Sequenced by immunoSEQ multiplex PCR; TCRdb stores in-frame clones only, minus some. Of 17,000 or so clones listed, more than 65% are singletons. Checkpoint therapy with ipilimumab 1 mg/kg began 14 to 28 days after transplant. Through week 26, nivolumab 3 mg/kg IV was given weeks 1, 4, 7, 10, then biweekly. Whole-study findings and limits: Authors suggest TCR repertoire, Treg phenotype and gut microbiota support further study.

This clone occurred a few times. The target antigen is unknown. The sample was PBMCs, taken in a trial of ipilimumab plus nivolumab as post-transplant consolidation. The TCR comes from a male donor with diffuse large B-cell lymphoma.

For the CDR3, the DNA is TGTGCCAGCAGCCAACGGAATGAGCAGTTCTTC. This translates into CASSQRNEQFF. The rearrangement links TRBV4-2 to TRBJ2-1; D remains unclear. The CDR3 extends over 11 amino acids. Germline lookup yields CDR1 LGHNA and CDR2 YNFKEQ. V dropped 2 bases and J dropped 7 bases, with 3 bases sitting between them.